These 27 T cell receptor beta chains were sequenced from one sample in a study of blood T cell repertoires in COVID-19. The table came from immunoSEQ multiplex PCR; TCRdb's copy has only in-frame clones and leaves some out. The sample records about 69,000 clones, 75% to 80% being singletons. Sequenced input: peripheral blood. These receptors all stem from a human donor in a cohort sampled during active COVID-19.

This clone has ten or more counts. This chain links TRBV11-2 with TRBJ2-7; D possibly corresponds to TRBD2 (7 bases). V gave up 11 bases and J gave up 2 bases, with 16 bases separating them. Per germline, CDR1 SGHAT and CDR2 FQNNGV. This CDR3 is 13 amino acids long. The CDR3 reads CAASRGATYEQYF. The CDR3 bases are TGTGCCGCCAGTCGGGGGGCGACCTACGAGCAGTACTTC.

The chain employs TRBV5-5 and TRBJ1-4; no reliable D call. CDR3 length: 16 residues. Trimming shortened V by 3 bases and J by 3 bases, and 15 bases separated the two germline ends. Germline-derived CDR1 and CDR2 are SGHKS and YYEKEE (reference sequence). DNA for the CDR3: TGTGCCAGCAGCTCTAGACCCCCCCCAGCTAATGAAAAACTGTTTTTT. Translation: CASSSRPPPANEKLFF.

The chain uses TRBV10-1 and TRBJ2-3; tentative D call: TRBD2 (5 bases). CDR3 length equals 16 residues. CDR1 and CDR2 from the germline V gene are WNHNN and SYGVQD (reference sequence). Trimming cost V 0 bases and J 0 bases, with 10 bases left between them. CDR3 sequence (DNA): TGCGCCAGCAGTGAGTCATTGGAGGCGAGCACAGATACGCAGTATTTT. This encodes CASSESLEASTDTQYF.

V and J are TRBV28 and TRBJ1-6; the D gene is possibly TRBD1 (6 bases). With 3 bases removed from V and 10 bases from J, the gap between germline ends came to 13 bases. Germline V CDR1 and CDR2: MDHEN, SYDVKM. The CDR3 runs to 14 residues. CDR3: CASSFRGTSSPLHF. In nucleotides, the CDR3 is TGTGCCAGCAGTTTTCGAGGGACAAGCTCACCCCTCCACTTT.

V gene TRBV5-1 combines with J gene TRBJ1-1, with TRBD1 matching 7 bases. The germline CDR1 and CDR2 sequences are SGHRS and YFSETQ. V dropped 4 bases and J dropped 4; count of bases not matched to a gene: 10. This CDR3 is built from 15 residues. In DNA form, the CDR3 reads TGCGCCAGCAGCCTCTTAAAGGGGGCTCCCACTGAAGCTTTCTTT. It codes for CASSLLKGAPTEAFF.

In its sample, this clone was seen a few times. The CDR3 region is CASSFISDNQPQHF. The DNA of the CDR3 is TGTGCCAGCAGTTTCATTTCAGACAATCAGCCCCAGCATTTT. The J gene is TRBJ1-5, the V gene TRBV28; unclear D gene. The CDR3 has 14 amino acids. V was shortened by 3 bases and J by 3 bases, with 9 bases between the two germline ends. CDR1 MDHEN and CDR2 SYDVKM come from the germline V gene.

CDR3 in amino acids: CASSPRLAGLDNEQFF. As DNA, the CDR3 is TGTGCCAGCAGCCCCAGGCTAGCGGGGTTAGACAATGAGCAGTTCTTC. V and J are TRBV9 and TRBJ2-1; 9 bases agree with TRBD2. The J segment lost 5 bases and the V segment lost 4 bases, leaving 10 bases of the junction unmatched. Germline V gene lookup returns CDR1 SGDLS and CDR2 YYNGEE. CDR3 length: 16 residues.

The chain joins TRBV7-2 to TRBJ2-7; 16 bases agree with TRBD2. This CDR3 spans 16 amino acids. The germline V gene has CDR1 SGHTA and CDR2 FQGNSA. V lost 5 bases, J lost 7 bases, and 8 bases stayed unmatched. Here the CDR3 reads CASSPGLAGGPLEQYF. Here the CDR3 DNA reads TGTGCCAGCAGCCCGGGACTAGCGGGAGGGCCCCTAGAGCAGTACTTC.

The chain carries TRBV7-8 and TRBJ2-7; TRBD2 aligns across 9 bases. CDR3 length: 16 amino acids. The V and J ends lost 0 bases and 0 bases, in that order; junction bases with no gene match: 3. CDR1 and CDR2 from the germline V gene are SGHVS and FQNEAQ. This CDR3 reads CASSLAKRGASYEQYF. CDR3 nucleotides: TGTGCCAGCAGCTTAGCGAAGCGGGGGGCCTCCTACGAGCAGTACTTC.

The chain has TRBV5-6 and TRBJ1-2, with D possibly being TRBD1 (5 bases). CDR3 length: 12 amino acids. V lost 4 bases to trimming and J lost 12 bases, with 16 bases between them. Looked up from germline, CDR1 is SGHDT and CDR2 is YYEEEE. This CDR3 is CASSPPGGGNTF. CDR3 DNA sequence: TGTGCCAGCAGCCCTCCTGGGGGAGGAAACACCTTC.

This clone has only a few counts. V usage is TRBV6-5 and J usage is TRBJ2-1, with a weak D call TRBD2 (5 bases). V was clipped by 8 bases and J by 0 bases, with 8 bases between them. The CDR3 totals 13 residues. Germline V gene data show CDR1 as MNHEY and CDR2 as SVGAGI. The chain's CDR3 is CASPGGSYNEQFF. CDR3 sequence (DNA): TGTGCCAGCCCTGGAGGCTCCTACAATGAGCAGTTCTTC.

The gene calls are TRBV6-6 and TRBJ1-1; D gene unclear. The CDR3 length is 12 residues. Germline lookup yields CDR1 MNHNY and CDR2 SVGAGI (reference sequence). Deletions cut 7 bases from V and 5 bases from J, with 11 bases between. Here the CDR3 DNA reads TGTGCCAGCATGGGAGTCGGGACTGAAGCTTTCTTT. Residues: CASMGVGTEAFF.

CDR3 residues: CASSSYRDSGNTIYF. CDR3 nucleotide sequence: TGTGCCAGCAGCTCATACAGGGACTCTGGAAACACCATATATTTT. This chain connects TRBV5-5 to TRBJ1-3; D is possibly TRBD1 (6 bases). The CDR3 length is 15 residues. Trimming took off 3 bases at V and 0 bases at J, with 10 bases between the two ends. Germline V gene lookup returns CDR1 SGHKS and CDR2 YYEKEE (reference sequence).

This clone was found once. The rearrangement links TRBV6-1 to TRBJ1-5, with D hard to call. V was trimmed by 6 bases and J by 4 bases, leaving 19 bases between them. This CDR3 has 16 residues. The germline CDR1 and CDR2 sequences are MNHNS and SASEGT. In nucleotides, the CDR3 is TGTGCCAGCAGCGAAAAAGCGGGCAGCTCTAATCAGCCCCAGCATTTT. It yields the protein CASSEKAGSSNQPQHF.

A remark on this clone: Other DNA sequences in this specimen translate into the identical CDR3. The rearrangement joins TRBV6-5 to TRBJ1-1; TRBD1 agrees at 7 bases. Trimming cost V 6 bases and J 5 bases; bases outside gene matches: 3. This CDR3 comprises 12 residues. Germline CDR1 MNHEY, CDR2 SVGAGI. CDR3 sequence: CASRTGLTEAFF. CDR3 nucleotide sequence: TGTGCCAGCAGGACAGGGCTTACTGAAGCTTTCTTT.

The CDR3 DNA follows: TGTGCCAGCAGTTCCACAGGGGCAAATTCACCCCTCCACTTT. This codes for CASSSTGANSPLHF. The chain joins TRBV6-5 to TRBJ1-6; 7 positions agree with TRBD1. Germline CDR1 is MNHEY and CDR2 is SVGAGI. V lost 4 bases, J lost 7 bases, and 4 bases stayed unmatched. The CDR3 totals 14 residues.

Points on this clone: One end of the junction varies from germline; a read error may be responsible. The rearrangement joins TRBV10-3 to TRBJ1-6; perhaps TRBD1 as D (5 bases). Germline V gene lookup returns CDR1 ENHRY and CDR2 SYGVKD. The CDR3 has 14 amino acids. CDR3: CAISESAGPGSESF. For the CDR3, the DNA is TGTGCCATCAGTGAGTCAGCTGGTCCAGGGTCTGAGTCGTTT.

The chain recombines TRBV18 with TRBJ2-3; 8 bases match TRBD1. CDR1 is KGHSH, CDR2 LQKENI, per germline. Germline trimming cut 3 bases from V and 4 bases from J; bases unmatched to any gene: 9. The CDR3 totals 16 residues. The CDR3 region is CASSPFSTGDADTQYF. Written as DNA, the CDR3 is TGTGCCAGCTCACCTTTCTCGACAGGGGACGCAGATACGCAGTATTTT.

The chain is built from TRBV7-6 and TRBJ1-2; no firm D call. Trimming removed 7 bases at V and 8 bases at J, with 17 bases between. CDR3 length equals 13 residues. CDR1 SGHVS and CDR2 FNYEAQ come from the germline V gene. This chain's CDR3 is CASTAQQSGGYTF. CDR3 bases: TGTGCCAGCACCGCCCAACAGAGTGGGGGCTACACCTTC.

This clone was recorded once. The V call is TRBV7-9, the J call TRBJ2-7, with TRBD1 identical over 8 bases. Losses at the gene ends were 1 base for V and 3 bases for J; bases not matched to a gene: 2. The CDR3 is 14 amino acids. Germline lookup yields CDR1 SEHNR and CDR2 FQNEAQ (reference sequence). CDR3 in amino acids: CASSLGGQGYEQYF. DNA for the CDR3: TGTGCCAGCAGCTTAGGTGGACAGGGCTACGAGCAGTACTTC. The variable domain in full, completed from reference TRBV7-9 and TRBJ2-7, reads DTGVSQNPRHKITKRGQNVTFRCDPISEHNRLYWYRQTLGQGPEFLTYFQNEAQLEKSRLLSDRFSAERPKGSFSTLEIQRTEQGDSAMYLCASSLGGQGYEQYFGPGTRLTVT.

The chain uses TRBV7-9 and TRBJ2-1, with TRBD2 matching over 7 bases. The CDR3 has 15 amino acids. V was clipped by 2 bases and J by 2 bases; unmatched bases: 3. The germline V gene encodes CDR1 SEHNR and CDR2 FQNEAQ (reference sequence). CDR3 sequence: CASSLRLAAYNEQFF. For the CDR3, the DNA is TGTGCCAGCAGCTTACGGCTAGCGGCCTACAATGAGCAGTTCTTC.

The gene calls are TRBV2 and TRBJ2-3, with 10 bases aligning to TRBD2. The CDR3 has 17 residues. CDR1 is SNHLY and CDR2 is FYNNEI in the germline V gene. V shed 6 bases, J shed 3 bases, and the junction held 12 bases outside the gene matches. The CDR3 loop is CASRMGTSGVVTDTQYF. CDR3 coding DNA: TGTGCCAGCAGGATGGGTACTAGCGGGGTTGTAACAGATACGCAGTATTTT.

The chain combines TRBV3-1 (or the pseudogene TRBV3-2) with TRBJ2-7; the D gene is possibly TRBD2 (5 bases). The V and J ends lost 4 bases and 1 base respectively, with 17 bases between them. This CDR3 comprises 16 residues. CDR1 and CDR2 from the germline V gene are LGHDT and YNNKEL (reference sequence). CDR3 in amino acids: CASSPGGSVGSYEQYF. As DNA, the CDR3 is TGTGCCAGCAGCCCAGGCGGGTCGGTGGGTTCCTACGAGCAGTACTTC.

By sample share, this clone is large. This chain joins TRBV10-2 and TRBJ2-3; tentatively, D is TRBD2 (5 bases). V shed 8 bases and J shed 6 bases, with 18 bases lying between them. Germline CDR1 is WSHSY and CDR2 is SAAADI. CDR3 length: 14 residues. CDR3 sequence (DNA): TGCGCCAGCTCGCGGGTTAGTAGGGCTGATACGCAGTATTTT. This translates into CASSRVSRADTQYF.

The V and J genes are TRBV5-5 and TRBJ2-3, with TRBD2 matching over 7 bases. Looked up from germline, CDR1 is SGHKS and CDR2 is YYEKEE (reference sequence). The V segment lost 0 bases and the J segment 5 bases; nucleotides outside the gene matches: 6. This CDR3 is 15 amino acids long. CDR3 coding DNA: TGTGCCAGCAGCTTGGAGGGTCTAGCGGTAGATACGCAGTATTTT. It encodes CASSLEGLAVDTQYF.

This chain uses TRBV20-1 with TRBJ2-1; no clear D. The CDR3 totals 11 residues. Germline V CDR1 and CDR2: DFQATT, SNEGSKA (reference sequence). Trimming shortened V by 7 bases and J by 3 bases, and 7 bases separated the two germline ends. This CDR3 reads CSVPNYNEQFF. CDR3 sequence (DNA): TGCAGTGTTCCAAACTACAATGAGCAGTTCTTC.

The chain employs TRBV6-5 and TRBJ2-2, with TRBD1 identical over 7 bases. V shed 2 bases and J 5 bases; nucleotides not matched to a gene: 8. Germline CDR1 and CDR2: MNHEY and SVGAGI. This CDR3 is 16 amino acids long. CDR3 amino acids: CASSYQGVGLTGELFF. In DNA form, the CDR3 reads TGTGCCAGCAGTTACCAGGGGGTCGGATTAACCGGGGAGCTGTTTTTT.